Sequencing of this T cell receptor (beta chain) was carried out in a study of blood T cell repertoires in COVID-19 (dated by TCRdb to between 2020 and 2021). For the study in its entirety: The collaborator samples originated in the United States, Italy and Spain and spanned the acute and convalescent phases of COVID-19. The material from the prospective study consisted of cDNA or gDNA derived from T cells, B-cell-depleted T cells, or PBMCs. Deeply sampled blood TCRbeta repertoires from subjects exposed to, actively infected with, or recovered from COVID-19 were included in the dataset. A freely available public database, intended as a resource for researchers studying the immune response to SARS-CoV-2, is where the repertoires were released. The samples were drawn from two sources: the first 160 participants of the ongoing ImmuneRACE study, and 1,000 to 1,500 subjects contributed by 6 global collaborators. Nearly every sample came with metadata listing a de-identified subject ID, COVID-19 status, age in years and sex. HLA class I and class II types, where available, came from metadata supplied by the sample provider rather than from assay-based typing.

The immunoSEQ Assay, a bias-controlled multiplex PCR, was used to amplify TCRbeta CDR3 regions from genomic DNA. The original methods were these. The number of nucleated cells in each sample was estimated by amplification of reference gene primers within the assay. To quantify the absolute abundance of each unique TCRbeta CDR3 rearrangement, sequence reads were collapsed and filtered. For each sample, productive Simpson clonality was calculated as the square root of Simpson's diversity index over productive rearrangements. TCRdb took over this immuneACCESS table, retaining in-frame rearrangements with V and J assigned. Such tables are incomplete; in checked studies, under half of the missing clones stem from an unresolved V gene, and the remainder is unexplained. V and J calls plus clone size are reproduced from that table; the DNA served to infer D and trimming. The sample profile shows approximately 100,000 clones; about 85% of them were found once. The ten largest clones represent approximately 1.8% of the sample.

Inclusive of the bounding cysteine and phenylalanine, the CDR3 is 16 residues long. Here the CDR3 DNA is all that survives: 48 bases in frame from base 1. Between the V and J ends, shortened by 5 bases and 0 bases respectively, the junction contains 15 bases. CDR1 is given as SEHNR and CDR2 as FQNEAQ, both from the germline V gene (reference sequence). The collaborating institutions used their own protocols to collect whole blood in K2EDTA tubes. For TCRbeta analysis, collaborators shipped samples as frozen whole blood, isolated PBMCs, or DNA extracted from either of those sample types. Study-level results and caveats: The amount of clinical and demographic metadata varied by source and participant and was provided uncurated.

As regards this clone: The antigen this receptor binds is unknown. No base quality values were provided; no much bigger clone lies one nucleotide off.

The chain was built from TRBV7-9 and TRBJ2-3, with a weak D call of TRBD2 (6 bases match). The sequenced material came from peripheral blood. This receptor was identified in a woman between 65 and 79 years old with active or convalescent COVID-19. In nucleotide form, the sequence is TGTGCCAGCAGCAGTCCCGAGCGGGCCAGCACAGATACGCAGTATTTT. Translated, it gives CASSSPERASTDTQYF.